A selection of T cell receptor beta chains follows, all from one sample in a study of T cells in localized non-small cell lung cancer. The method was immunoSEQ multiplex PCR; TCRdb's version includes in-frame clones alone and lacks a portion of them. The data show approximately 30,000 clones, approximately 91% seen once. The source was peripheral blood mononuclear cells, collected before any cancer treatment. The receptors derive from a woman aged 40 to 75 with stage III lung adenocarcinoma. CDR3s include the opening cysteine and the closing phenylalanine or tryptophan. A D gene is named only where the DNA matches it firmly. Clone size appears in some rows only: once, few, many, or a class for an expanded clone.

CDR3nt | CDR3aa | abundance | v_gene | d_gene | j_gene
TGTGCCATCAGGGGACTAGCGGGATCGGGGGAGCAGTACTTC | CAIRGLAGSGEQYF | NA | TRBV10-3 | TRBD2 | TRBJ2-7
TGTGCCAGTAGTATTTGGCAGGACAGTGCGTTCTCTGGAAACACCATATATTTT | CASSIWQDSAFSGNTIYF | NA | TRBV19 | NA | TRBJ1-3
TGCGCCAGCAGCTCTCAGGCGGAAGGTGAAGCTTTCTTT | CASSSQAEGEAFF | few | TRBV5-1 | NA | TRBJ1-1
TGTGCCACCGGGACAGGGGAGGGCAACGAGCAGTACTTC | CATGTGEGNEQYF | NA | TRBV10-3 | TRBD1 | TRBJ2-7
TGCGCCAGCAGTGGGGATAGCTCCTACAATGAGCAGTTCTTC | CASSGDSSYNEQFF | NA | TRBV5-1 | NA | TRBJ2-1
TGTGCCAGCAGCTTACGGTCAGGGGGCCCCTACGAGCAGTACTTC | CASSLRSGGPYEQYF | NA | TRBV7-2 | TRBD1 | TRBJ2-7
TGCGCCAGCAGCAAGGGACTAGCGGGGGTCAATGAGCAGTTCTTC | CASSKGLAGVNEQFF | once | TRBV5-1 | TRBD2 | TRBJ2-1
TGTGCCAGTAGTATCGACCTGGGATCAGATACGCAGTATTTT | CASSIDLGSDTQYF | once | TRBV19 | NA | TRBJ2-3
TGTGCCAGCAGCTTAGAGAGCACAGATACGCAGTATTTT | CASSLESTDTQYF | few | TRBV7-2 | NA | TRBJ2-3
TGTGCCAGCAGATGGGGACAGGGGGTTCATTCACCCCTCCACTTT | CASRWGQGVHSPLHF | NA | TRBV11-2 | TRBD1 | TRBJ1-6
TGTGCCAGCAGCTTGGCCGCAGGGGTCTATGGCTACACCTTC | CASSLAAGVYGYTF | once | TRBV5-6 | NA | TRBJ1-2
TGTGCCAGCAAAGCTAGCGGGGGCCGTTACAATGAGCAGTTCTTC | CASKASGGRYNEQFF | NA | TRBV2 | TRBD2 | TRBJ2-1
TGTGCCAGTAGTATTGGTAGCGGGGGCTACGAGCAGTACTTC | CASSIGSGGYEQYF | NA | TRBV19 | TRBD2 | TRBJ2-7
TGTGCCAGCAGTTCCAGGGAAGGGTGGGACACTGAAGCTTTCTTT | CASSSREGWDTEAFF | NA | TRBV6-1 | NA | TRBJ1-1
TGTGCCAGCAGGGGGGACAGAAACTATGGCTACACCTTC | CASRGDRNYGYTF | few | TRBV7-2 | TRBD1 | TRBJ1-2
TGTGCCAGCAGCTTAGCAGACGACACCACCTCTGGGGCCAACGTCCTGACTTTC | CASSLADDTTSGANVLTF | NA | TRBV4-2 | NA | TRBJ2-6
TGTGCCAGCAGCTCACCTTGGACAGGGGAAGATGGCTACACCTTC | CASSSPWTGEDGYTF | NA | TRBV5-6 | TRBD1 | TRBJ1-2
TGTGCCAGCAGCTTAAGGGGAGGAGGATCACCCCTCCACTTT | CASSLRGGGSPLHF | once | TRBV5-5 | NA | TRBJ1-6
TGTGCCACCAGCTCTTCTCGGGGGGCAGATACGCAGTATTTT | CATSSSRGADTQYF | NA | TRBV15 | TRBD2 | TRBJ2-3
TGTGCCAGCAGTGACCCGGGACAGGGAGCCGTTTACTACTATGGCTACACCTTC | CASSDPGQGAVYYYGYTF | once | TRBV6-4 | TRBD1 | TRBJ1-2